This T cell receptor (beta chain) was obtained from a study of shared T cell receptors in the human thymus. Measured with immunoSEQ multiplex PCR; TCRdb has only the in-frame clones, and not every one. The sample lists 700,000 or so clones, 70% to 90% occurring once. The same data also went into a second study, on human thymus T cells. In that study: Having corrective surgery for congenital heart defects, healthy Finnish infants were the ones who donated. In corrective heart surgery, resections were taken, and these provided the thymus tissue.

This TCR came from a girl under three years old with a congenital heart defect. Sample: thymocytes.

CDR3 in DNA: TGTGCCAGCAGCTCCACAGGGGCACTACCGATAAGCCATTCACCCCTCCACTTT. Protein: CASSSTGALPISHSPLHF. The rearrangement links TRBV11-2 to TRBJ1-6, with 7 bases that match TRBD1. The CDR3 length is 18 residues. Germline V lookup: CDR1 SGHAT, CDR2 FQNNGV. J gave up 8 bases and V 4 bases, and 17 bases lay outside the gene matches.